The following is a T cell receptor beta chain sequence with its context. The protocol was immunoSEQ multiplex PCR, while the TCRdb copy is restricted to in-frame clones and leaves out a portion. The sample comprises some 71,000 clones, 90% to 95% of which are singletons, and about 0.3% rests with the top ten. The data derive from a study of T cell changes during pregnancy in multiple sclerosis. The germline V gene has CDR1 GTSNPN and CDR2 SVGIG (reference sequence). The CDR3 consists of 13 residues. Trimming took 7 bases from V and 11 from J, leaving 23 bases between them. This chain links TRBV30 with TRBJ1-2; D unclear. The sample consisted of CD4+ T cells from peripheral blood mononuclear cells, taken in the third trimester of pregnancy. The sequence came from a female donor in good health, enrolled as a control in a pregnancy study. CDR3 in DNA: TGTGCCTCCAGGAGTACGGATTTGGGAGGGTACACCTTC. It specifies CASRSTDLGGYTF.